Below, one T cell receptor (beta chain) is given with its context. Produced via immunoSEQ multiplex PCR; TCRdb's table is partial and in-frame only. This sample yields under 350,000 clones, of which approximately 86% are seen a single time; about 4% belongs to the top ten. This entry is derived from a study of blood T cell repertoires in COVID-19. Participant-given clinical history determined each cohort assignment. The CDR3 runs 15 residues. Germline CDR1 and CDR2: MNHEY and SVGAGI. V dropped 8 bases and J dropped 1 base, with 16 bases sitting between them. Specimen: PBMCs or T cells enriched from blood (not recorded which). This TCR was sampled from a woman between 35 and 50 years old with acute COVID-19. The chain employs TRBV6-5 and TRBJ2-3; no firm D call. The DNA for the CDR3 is TGTGCCAGCGGTACCGAGTCATTGGGCACAGATACGCAGTATTTT. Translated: CASGTESLGTDTQYF.